A single sample is the source of the 5 T cell receptor beta chains below, sequenced in a study of human T cells and chemical hapten exposure. MiXCR was run by TCRdb on the RACE reads, yielding one entry per CDR3 protein. The sample shows approximately 80,000 distinct CDR3 sequences, less than 14% of them seen only once. Time point given: patch test 3, about 24 weeks after DPC sensitization. Treatment noted: therapeutic diphenylcyclopropenone sensitization with weekly scalp DPC. Source: whole blood, taken in connection with sensitization to the hapten diphenylcyclopropenone (DPC). Receptors were obtained from a woman in her forties or fifties with alopecia areata. Some clones in this sample may be carry-over from other donors' samples.

The chain links TRBV7-2 to TRBJ2-6; D gene ambiguous. This CDR3 spans 15 amino acids. The germline gives CDR1 SGHTA, CDR2 FQGNSA. Between the trimmed V and J ends, which lost 0 bases and 3 bases, there was a span of 6 bases. CDR3 nucleotide sequence: TGTACCAGCAGCTTAGCTCTTAGTGGGGCCAACGTCCTGACTTTC. Its translation is CTSSLALSGANVLTF. The entire variable domain, with the rest obtained from reference TRBV7-2 and TRBJ2-6, is as follows: GAGVSQSPSNKVTEKGKDVELRCDPISGHTALYWYRQSLGQGLEFLIYFQGNSAPDKSGLPSDRFSAERTGGSVSTLTIQRTQQEDSAVYLCTSSLALSGANVLTFGAGSRLTVL.

The gene calls are TRBV27 and TRBJ2-7; the match to TRBD2 covers 8 bases. The germline V gene has CDR1 MNHEY and CDR2 SMNVEV (reference sequence). The trim removed 6 bases at V and 5 bases at J, leaving 12 bases unmatched. The CDR3 consists of 15 residues. The CDR3 coding sequence is TGTGCCAGCAGGTCCCGGGAGGGCTTTCCCCACGAGCAGTACTTC. Amino acid sequence: CASRSREGFPHEQYF.

This clonotype was counted a few times. The chain has TRBV5-4 and TRBJ2-7; no clear D gene. Germline V gene sequence: CDR1 SGHNT, CDR2 YYREEE (reference sequence). The CDR3 runs to 12 residues. Trimming cost V 4 bases and J 9 bases, with 14 bases left between them. The CDR3 DNA follows: TGTGCCAGCAGCGTTGTAGGTGATCGGCAGTACTTC. It specifies CASSVVGDRQYF.

This clonotype was recorded many times. The gene calls are TRBV27 and TRBJ2-7, with TRBD1 matching over 9 bases. CDR1 and CDR2 (germline): MNHEY, SMNVEV (reference sequence). This CDR3 spans 16 amino acids. V was clipped by 6 bases and J by 2 bases; unmatched bases: 11. For the CDR3, the DNA is TGTGCCAGCAGCCGGAACCGGGACAGGGCCGCCTACGAGCAGTACTTC. Protein: CASSRNRDRAAYEQYF.

The table lists this clonotype with many counts. J is TRBJ1-3 and V is TRBV12-3 or TRBV12-4; 8 nucleotides match TRBD1. Trimming took 7 bases from V and 15 from J; bases not matched to a gene: 11. The CDR3 sequence is 12 residues long. This CDR3 is CASTVDRDRKYF. In nucleotides, the CDR3 is TGTGCCAGCACCGTTGACCGGGACAGGAAATATTTT.